This TCR beta chain derives from a study of T-cell reconstitution after alpha-beta-depleted transplantation in children. Unique molecular identifiers featured in how the TCRbeta library was prepared. Each CDR3 protein gets one entry after TCRdb re-called the PCR reads with MiXCR. The repertoire consists of around 380,000 distinct CDR3 sequences, with approximately 11% occurring once and the leading ten covering approximately 5%. CDR3 size: 14 residues. In germline, CDR1 is MNHEY, CDR2 SMNVEV (reference sequence). V was clipped by 4 bases and J by 7 bases; unmatched bases: 6. J is TRBJ2-2 and V is TRBV27; 7 bases line up with TRBD1. This TCR was recovered from a human donor who donated a stem cell graft to a child with acute myeloid leukemia. This material consisted of PBMCs from the stem cell graft donor, taken from the stem cell graft. The CDR3, as DNA: TGTGCCAGCAGTTCTCGACAGGGTTACGGGGAGCTGTTTTTT. It is translated as CASSSRQGYGELFF.